One sample yielded the 13 T cell receptor beta chains listed below, sequenced in a study of a mutant IDH1 vaccine in newly diagnosed glioma. These receptors have no identified antigens. Data came from immunoSEQ multiplex PCR; TCRdb stores just in-frame clones and leaves some out. The table lists some 38,000 clones, about four fifths of them singletons. Time point of the sample: week 23, last vaccination. In the vaccine, a single dose held 300 ug of the mutant IDH1 20-mer peptide, along with topical imiquimod. Sequencing was performed on PBMCs, taken from a glioma patient whose treatment included an IDH1 peptide vaccine. The receptors originated from a middle-aged man with glioma.

This clone was detected a few times. The CDR3 spells CSASANTEAFF. The DNA for the CDR3 is TGCAGTGCTAGTGCGAACACTGAAGCTTTCTTT. The rearrangement uses TRBV20-1 and TRBJ1-1; D gene ambiguous. Germline values: CDR1 DFQATT, CDR2 SNEGSKA (reference sequence). Trimming cost V 3 bases and J 1 base, with 3 bases left between them. The CDR3 has 11 amino acids.

The J gene is TRBJ2-3, the V gene TRBV7-8, with 9 bases lining up with TRBD2. CDR1 and CDR2 (germline): SGHVS, FQNEAQ. The CDR3 is made up of 15 amino acids. The ends lost 5 bases at V and 6 bases at J; junction bases unmatched: 9. CDR3 DNA: TGTGCCAGCAGCCGAGCTAGCGGGGCCGCCGATACGCAGTATTTT. Its protein is CASSRASGAADTQYF.

J is TRBJ2-6 and V is TRBV18; TRBD1 is a possible D gene (5 bases). CDR1 and CDR2 from the germline V gene are KGHSH and LQKENI. The V gene lost 1 base and the J gene lost 0 bases, with 13 bases spanning the gap. The length of the CDR3 is 18 residues. The DNA for the CDR3 is TGTGCCAGCTCACCACTGTGGGGCTTTTTCTCTGGGGCCAACGTCCTGACTTTC. It encodes CASSPLWGFFSGANVLTF.

This clone was found a few times. The CDR3 bases are TGCGCCAGCAGCCAAGAAATAGGAACCCGCAATCAGCCCCAGCATTTT. This gives the protein CASSQEIGTRNQPQHF. This rearrangement joins TRBV4-1 to TRBJ1-5; D is uncertain. The germline V and J ends were trimmed by 0 bases and 2 bases, with 11 bases remaining between them. The length of the CDR3 is 16 residues. CDR1 MGHRA and CDR2 YSYEKL come from the germline V gene.

This chain joins TRBV15 and TRBJ2-7, with a tentative D call TRBD2 (5 bases). CDR1 and CDR2 (germline): LNHNV, YYDKDF (reference sequence). V was shortened by 8 bases and J by 4 bases, with 12 bases between the two germline ends. This CDR3 is 12 amino acids long. CDR3 protein: CATGGDGYEQYF. The CDR3 region has the DNA TGTGCCACCGGAGGCGACGGTTACGAGCAGTACTTC.

The genes are TRBV7-9 and TRBJ2-5; maybe TRBD1 (5 bases). The J call may be incorrect, as the DNA end agrees better with TRBJ2-7. This CDR3 region has 12 residues. Germline V gives CDR1 SEHNR, CDR2 FQNEAQ (reference sequence). The CDR3 DNA sequence: TGTGCCAGCACCGGACAAACCTACGAGCAGTACTTC. It is translated as CASTGQTYEQYF.

The rearrangement joins TRBV6-5 to TRBJ1-1, with 9 bases that match TRBD1. The CDR3 consists of 14 residues. The junction had 7 bases not matched to a gene; V was cut back by 7 bases and J by 4 bases. Germline V gene data show CDR1 as MNHEY and CDR2 as SVGAGI. CDR3 sequence: CASKGQGRFTEAFF. The CDR3 DNA reads as TGTGCCAGCAAAGGACAGGGGAGGTTCACTGAAGCTTTCTTT.

The V call is TRBV9, the J call TRBJ2-3; no clear D. The germline V gene encodes CDR1 SGDLS and CDR2 YYNGEE. V was pared by 1 base and J by 0 bases, with 9 bases between. CDR3 length: 15 amino acids. CDR3 amino acids: CASSVWSSSTDTQYF. The CDR3, as DNA: TGTGCCAGCAGCGTATGGAGCTCTAGCACAGATACGCAGTATTTT.

This clone was seen a few times. V is TRBV15 and J is TRBJ1-1; weak D call: TRBD1 (6 bases). Trimming removed 2 bases at V and 4 bases at J, with 20 bases between. The germline gives CDR1 LNHNV, CDR2 YYDKDF (reference sequence). The CDR3 is made up of 17 amino acids. This CDR3 reads CATSRKGQTLLGTEAFF. CDR3 sequence (DNA): TGTGCCACCAGCAGAAAAGGACAGACTCTGCTTGGCACTGAAGCTTTCTTT.

This chain connects TRBV28 to TRBJ1-2, with D possibly matching TRBD1 (5 bases). This CDR3 region has 14 residues. Germline CDR1 reads MDHEN; CDR2 reads SYDVKM. Trimming removed 2 bases at V and 1 base at J, with 8 bases between. CDR3 amino acids: CASSLQGRNYGYTF. For the CDR3, the DNA is TGTGCCAGCAGTTTACAGGGCCGTAACTATGGCTACACCTTC.

A word on this clone: An end of the junction differs from the germline gene, which may be a read error. The chain recombines TRBV10-3 with TRBJ2-5, with D uncertain. The CDR3 runs to 17 residues. CDR1 ENHRY and CDR2 SYGVKD come from the germline V gene. The CDR3 here is CASSSRRFGQTTETQYF. The CDR3 coding sequence is TGTGCCAGCAGTTCCAGGCGTTTCGGGCAAACGACGGAGACCCAGTACTTC.

The gene calls are TRBV5-1 and TRBJ2-5, with 8 bases aligning to TRBD2. This CDR3 is built from 18 residues. J gave up 1 base and V 2 bases, and 13 bases lay outside the gene matches. CDR1 and CDR2 (germline): SGHRS, YFSETQ. The CDR3 sequence is CASSFYFRTSRIQETQYF. CDR3 DNA sequence: TGCGCCAGCAGCTTTTATTTTCGGACTAGCAGGATCCAAGAGACCCAGTACTTC.

V and J are TRBV7-2 and TRBJ1-3; D is unclear. V gave up 2 bases and J gave up 4 bases, with 3 bases separating them. Germline-derived CDR1 and CDR2 are SGHTA and FQGNSA. This CDR3 region has 12 residues. CDR3 residues: CASSLIGNTIYF. In DNA, the CDR3 is TGTGCCAGCAGCTTAATCGGAAACACCATATATTTT.